This T cell receptor beta chain was obtained from a study of control samples from healthy donors and cancer patients. Some clones are missing from TCRdb's copy, which holds only in-frame ones; the method was immunoSEQ multiplex PCR. The sample has 100,000 to 150,000 clones; 80% to 95% are singletons. The TCR comes from a man between 18 and 29 years old in good health. The sequencing sample was made of blood.

CDR3 sequence: CASSEATDTQYF. The DNA of the CDR3 is TGTGCCAGCAGTGAAGCTACAGATACGCAGTATTTT. The chain combines TRBV2 with TRBJ2-3; D uncertain. The CDR3 runs to 12 residues. Germline CDR1 SNHLY, CDR2 FYNNEI. Trimming took 0 bases from V and 3 from J, leaving 1 base between them. Complete variable domain (other parts from reference TRBV2 and TRBJ2-3): EPEVTQTPSHQVTQMGQEVILRCVPISNHLYFYWYRQILGQKVEFLVSFYNNEISEKSEIFDDQFSVERPDGSNFTLKIRSTKLEDSAMYFCASSEATDTQYFGPGTRLTVL.